The entry that follows covers one TCR beta chain sequence. Germline loops: CDR1 SGHRS, CDR2 YFSETQ. There are 16 residues in the CDR3. J gave up 5 bases and V 4 bases, and 10 bases lay outside the gene matches. This record comes from a study of blood T cell repertoires in COVID-19. Assay: immunoSEQ multiplex PCR; the TCRdb copy retains only in-frame clones and omits some. The repertoire holds fewer than 80,000 clones, with around 84% as singletons. The origin of this receptor is a man aged 65 to 85 with acute or convalescent COVID-19. The material sequenced was peripheral blood. The V gene is TRBV5-1, the J gene TRBJ2-1; 9 bases line up with TRBD2. CDR3 loop: CASSTYLIAGDNEQFF. For the CDR3, the DNA is TGCGCCAGCAGCACCTACTTGATAGCGGGAGACAATGAGCAGTTCTTC.